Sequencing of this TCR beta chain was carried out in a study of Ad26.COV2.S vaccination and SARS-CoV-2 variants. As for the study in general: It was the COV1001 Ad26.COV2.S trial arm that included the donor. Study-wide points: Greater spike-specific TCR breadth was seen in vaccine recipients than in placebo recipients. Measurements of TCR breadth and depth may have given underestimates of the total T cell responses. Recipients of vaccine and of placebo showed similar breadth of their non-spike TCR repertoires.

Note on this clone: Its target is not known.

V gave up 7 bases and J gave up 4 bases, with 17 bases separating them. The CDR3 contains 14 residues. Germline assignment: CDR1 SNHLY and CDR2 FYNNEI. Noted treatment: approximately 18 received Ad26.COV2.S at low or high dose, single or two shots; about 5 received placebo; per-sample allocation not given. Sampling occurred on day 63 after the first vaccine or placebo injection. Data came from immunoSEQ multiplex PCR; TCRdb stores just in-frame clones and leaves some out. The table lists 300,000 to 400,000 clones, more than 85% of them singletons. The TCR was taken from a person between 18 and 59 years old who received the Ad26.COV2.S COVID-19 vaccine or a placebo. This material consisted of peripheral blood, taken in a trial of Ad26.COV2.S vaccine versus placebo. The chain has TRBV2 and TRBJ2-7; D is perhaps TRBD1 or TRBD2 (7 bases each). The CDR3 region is CASNDDREGYEQYF. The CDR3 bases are TGTGCCAGCAACGACGACAGGGAGGGTTACGAGCAGTACTTC.